A selection of T cell receptor beta chains follows, all from one sample in a study of blood T cell repertoires in COVID-19. The method was immunoSEQ multiplex PCR; TCRdb's version includes in-frame clones alone and lacks a portion of them. The sample has about 62,000 clones, 75% to 90% seen once. The sequencing input was peripheral blood. The receptors stem from a woman of 80 years or more with acute or convalescent COVID-19. CDR3s include the opening cysteine and the closing phenylalanine or tryptophan. The D gene is left open where the match is weak. The size field is filled for only some rows; it gives once, few, many or a size class.

d_gene,abundance,v_gene,j_gene,CDR3aa,CDR3nt
NA,NA,TRBV1,TRBJ2-1,CTSSHLGGYDNEQFF,TGCACCAGCAGCCATTTAGGAGGATACGACAATGAGCAGTTCTTC
TRBD2,NA,TRBV15,TRBJ2-3,CATSRDLAGATDTQYF,TGTGCCACCAGCAGAGATCTAGCGGGGGCCACAGATACGCAGTATTTT
NA,NA,TRBV6-1,TRBJ2-5,CASSEMWAGETQYF,TGTGCCAGCAGTGAAATGTGGGCAGGAGAGACCCAGTACTTC
TRBD1,once,TRBV6-5,TRBJ1-1,CASRGTGSTEAFF,TGTGCCAGCAGAGGGACAGGGTCCACTGAAGCTTTCTTT
NA,NA,TRBV5-1,TRBJ2-1,CASSGRHYNEQFF,TGCGCCAGCAGCGGGAGGCACTACAATGAGCAGTTCTTC
NA,NA,TRBV19,TRBJ1-1,CASTLDRPNTEAFF,TGTGCCAGTACCCTAGACAGGCCAAACACTGAAGCTTTCTTT
NA,NA,TRBV5-4,TRBJ1-6,CASSLPGLNSPLHF,TGTGCCAGCAGCTTGCCAGGACTTAATTCACCCCTCCACTTT
TRBD1,few,TRBV19,TRBJ1-6,CASSMAGGDSSFPLHF,TGTGCCAGTAGTATGGCAGGGGGCGATTCCTCCTTTCCCCTCCACTTT
NA,NA,TRBV19,TRBJ1-1,CASSTQIEAFF,TGTGCCAGTAGTACCCAGATCGAAGCTTTCTTT
TRBD2,NA,TRBV7-3,TRBJ2-3,CASSPVSLGLAGYTDTQYF,TGTGCCAGCAGCCCAGTAAGCTTGGGACTAGCGGGATACACAGATACGCAGTATTTT
NA,NA,TRBV28,TRBJ2-7,CASSSSGGRPFYEQYF,TGTGCCAGCAGTTCCTCTGGAGGGAGGCCATTCTACGAGCAGTACTTC
NA,NA,TRBV6-4,TRBJ1-4,CASSDSQGLRLSTNEKLFF,TGTGCCAGCAGTGACTCTCAGGGTCTTCGTCTGTCAACTAATGAAAAACTGTTTTTT
NA,NA,TRBV19,TRBJ1-5,CASSTQGDQPQHF,TGTGCCAGTAGCACACAAGGGGATCAGCCCCAGCATTTT
TRBD2,NA,TRBV3-1/TRBV3-2,TRBJ2-1,CASSPTLAGGYNEQFF,TGTGCCAGCAGCCCTACACTAGCGGGGGGGTACAATGAGCAGTTCTTC
TRBD1,NA,TRBV2,TRBJ1-2,CASSVPGQVIGYTF,TGTGCCAGCAGTGTACCGGGACAGGTCATCGGCTACACCTTC
TRBD1,NA,TRBV6-5,TRBJ1-1,CASSHRGQTEAFF,TGTGCCAGCAGCCACAGGGGGCAGACTGAAGCTTTCTTT
NA,NA,TRBV12-3/TRBV12-4,TRBJ2-7,CASSSKREGKQYF,TGTGCCAGCAGTTCCAAGCGCGAGGGCAAGCAGTACTTC
NA,NA,TRBV10-1,TRBJ2-2,CASSDQRRGTGELFF,TGCGCCAGCAGTGACCAGCGACGGGGCACCGGGGAGCTGTTTTTT
NA,NA,TRBV4-1,TRBJ1-1,CASSPRTVQRGTEAFF,TGCGCCAGCAGCCCGAGGACAGTACAGAGGGGAACTGAAGCTTTCTTT
NA,NA,TRBV2,TRBJ1-5,CASSAREGRDQPQHF,TGTGCCAGCAGTGCACGAGAGGGTAGGGATCAGCCCCAGCATTTT
NA,once,TRBV4-2,TRBJ2-2,CASSQEVGGVGELFF,TGTGCCAGCAGCCAAGAAGTAGGGGGAGTCGGGGAGCTGTTTTTT
NA,once,TRBV2,TRBJ2-1,CASSEDGGGQFF,TGTGCCAGCAGTGAAGATGGGGGAGGGCAGTTCTTC
TRBD2,NA,TRBV9,TRBJ2-7,CASSAGTSGMYEQYF,TGTGCCAGCAGCGCGGGGACTAGCGGGATGTACGAGCAGTACTTC
NA,NA,TRBV5-6,TRBJ2-3,CASSSGGARDTQYF,TGTGCCAGCAGCTCGGGCGGGGCAAGAGATACGCAGTATTTT
TRBD1,NA,TRBV3-1/TRBV3-2,TRBJ1-6,CASSQEGQGGSYNSPLHF,TGTGCCAGCAGCCAAGAGGGACAGGGGGGTTCCTATAATTCACCCCTCCACTTT
TRBD2,few,TRBV3-1/TRBV3-2,TRBJ2-1,CASSRLAGVGNEQFF,TGTGCCAGCAGCCGACTAGCGGGAGTGGGGAATGAGCAGTTCTTC
NA,NA,TRBV5-1,TRBJ2-7,CASSTGGGAYEQYF,TGCGCCAGCAGCACAGGAGGGGGGGCCTACGAGCAGTACTTC
TRBD1,NA,TRBV6-4,TRBJ1-2,CASRGTEGGYTF,TGTGCCAGCAGGGGGACAGAGGGTGGCTACACCTTC
NA,NA,TRBV4-2,TRBJ1-2,CASSQEQPDLGYGYTF,TGTGCCAGCAGCCAAGAGCAGCCCGACTTGGGCTATGGCTACACCTTC
NA,NA,TRBV6-6,TRBJ2-7,CASSYVPSYDEQYF,TGTGCCAGCAGTTACGTCCCTAGTTATGACGAGCAGTACTTC
TRBD2,few,TRBV9,TRBJ2-7,CASSVLAGGPMQYF,TGTGCCAGCAGCGTACTAGCGGGGGGGCCCATGCAGTACTTC
NA,NA,TRBV28,TRBJ1-2,CAETGYGYTF,TGTGCCGAGACAGGCTATGGCTACACCTTC
NA,few,TRBV7-9,TRBJ2-3,CASSLANGQRTDTQYF,TGTGCCAGCAGCTTAGCGAATGGACAGCGCACAGATACGCAGTATTTT
NA,few,TRBV19,TRBJ1-2,CASTPSGVDGYTF,TGTGCCAGTACCCCATCGGGGGTAGATGGCTACACCTTC
NA,NA,TRBV9,TRBJ2-6,CASSVGGSGANVLTF,TGTGCCAGCAGCGTGGGAGGCTCTGGGGCCAACGTCCTGACTTTC
NA,NA,TRBV6-5,TRBJ1-2,CASRRGDYGYTF,TGTGCCAGTAGGAGGGGTGACTATGGCTACACCTTC
TRBD1,once,TRBV9,TRBJ1-6,CASSRTGQGDNSPLHF,TGTGCCAGCAGCCGAACGGGACAGGGGGATAATTCACCCCTCCACTTT
NA,NA,TRBV24-1,TRBJ2-1,CATSAPAANEQFF,TGTGCCACCAGTGCCCCCGCGGCGAATGAGCAGTTCTTC
TRBD2,NA,TRBV7-3,TRBJ2-7,CASSALAGDDEQYF,TGTGCCAGCAGCGCACTAGCGGGAGACGACGAGCAGTACTTC
NA,NA,TRBV3-1/TRBV3-2,TRBJ1-5,CASSQGKLGIWQPQHF,TGTGCCAGCAGCCAAGGGAAACTCGGGATCTGGCAGCCCCAGCATTTT
TRBD1,NA,TRBV10-3,TRBJ2-7,CATRGDRDEQYF,TGTGCCACGCGCGGGGACAGGGACGAGCAGTACTTC
TRBD2,NA,TRBV7-2,TRBJ2-1,CASSDSRQTSAHEQFF,TGTGCCAGCAGCGACAGTCGCCAGACTAGCGCCCATGAGCAGTTCTTC
TRBD1,NA,TRBV7-9,TRBJ1-1,CASSHDRGGAFF,TGTGCCAGCAGCCACGACAGGGGGGGAGCTTTCTTT
NA,NA,TRBV4-1,TRBJ1-2,CASSQDTSRPVAGPGYTF,TGCGCCAGCAGCCAAGATACATCACGTCCGGTGGCAGGCCCTGGCTACACCTTC
NA,NA,TRBV5-1,TRBJ1-2,CASSLQGPYGYTF,TGCGCCAGCAGCTTACAGGGCCCCTATGGCTACACCTTC
TRBD2,NA,TRBV28,TRBJ2-7,CASSLWKTSGKLEQYF,TGTGCCAGCAGTTTATGGAAGACTAGCGGGAAACTCGAGCAGTACTTC